The 28 T cell receptor beta chains in this list originate from one sample, sequenced in a study of long-term antiretroviral therapy in people with HIV (dated by TCRdb to the early 2020s). The immunoSEQ hsTCRB v3.0 assay was used at survey level resolution for TRB variable region sequencing. TCRdb re-hosts the immuneACCESS table, in-frame sequences only. Its copies lack some clones; in the studies checked, an unresolved V gene accounts for under half of them, and the cause for the rest is not known. This sample lists 15,000 to 20,000 clones; 76% were detected once. Of the sample, 8% to 10% is held by the ten largest clones. The specimen comprised unsorted PBMCs, sampled 0.5 years before starting antiretroviral therapy. The receptors stem from a young man with HIV.

The chain couples TRBV5-1 to TRBJ1-3; the D is unclear. The CDR3 extends over 14 amino acids. The germline gives CDR1 SGHRS, CDR2 YFSETQ. Between the trimmed V and J ends, which lost 0 bases and 0 bases, there was a span of 4 bases. The DNA for the CDR3 is TGCGCCAGCAGCTTGGTAGGCTCTGGAAACACCATATATTTT. Protein sequence: CASSLVGSGNTIYF.

This clone was seen once. The chain has TRBV20-1 and TRBJ1-2; no clear D. CDR1 is DFQATT and CDR2 is SNEGSKA in the germline V gene (reference sequence). Between the trimmed V and J ends, which lost 6 bases and 10 bases, there was a span of 15 bases. The CDR3 covers 11 residues. In nucleotides, the CDR3 is TGCAGTGCCCCGGACCCCCCTTTCTACACCTTC. It yields the protein CSAPDPPFYTF.

This clone turned up a few times. V is TRBV6-1 and J is TRBJ1-1; D is undetermined. The CDR3 is 14 residues long. Germline V gene data show CDR1 as MNHNS and CDR2 as SASEGT. V was cut by 1 base and J by 1 base, with 7 bases left in between. CDR3 coding DNA: TGTGCCAGCAGTGAAGGACCGGAGAACACTGAAGCTTTCTTT. Translating gives CASSEGPENTEAFF.

The chain is built from TRBV4-1 and TRBJ1-5; D may be TRBD1 (6 bases). The V end was cut by 5 bases, the J end by 6 bases, with 17 bases between. CDR1 is MGHRA and CDR2 is YSYEKL in the germline V gene. This CDR3 has 15 residues. Here the CDR3 reads CASSERGEIRQPQHF. The CDR3 bases are TGCGCCAGCAGCGAGAGGGGGGAGATACGTCAGCCCCAGCATTTT.

V usage is TRBV7-9 and J usage is TRBJ1-2; D call uncertain. Trimming shortened V by 2 bases and J by 7 bases, and 2 bases separated the two germline ends. Germline V gene lookup returns CDR1 SEHNR and CDR2 FQNEAQ (reference sequence). This CDR3 is built from 10 residues. The CDR3 DNA follows: TGTGCCAGCAGCTTAACTGGCTACACCTTC. Translation gives CASSLTGYTF.

The V call is TRBV7-2, the J call TRBJ1-5; TRBD1 agrees at 7 bases. CDR3 length: 16 amino acids. Per the germline V gene, CDR1 is SGHTA and CDR2 is FQGNSA. Trimming cost V 1 base and J 7 bases; bases outside gene matches: 10. The CDR3 DNA reads TGTGCCAGCAGCTTAGTGAGCCGGGACAGAGGGCAGCCCCAGCATTTT. Protein product: CASSLVSRDRGQPQHF.

V gene TRBV13 combines with J gene TRBJ2-1; 8 nucleotides agree with TRBD2. Trimming removed 4 bases from V and 7 bases from J; junction bases left unmatched: 6. The length of the CDR3 is 14 residues. The germline gives CDR1 PRHDT, CDR2 FYEKMQ (reference sequence). The CDR3 nucleotides read TGTGCCAGCAGCTCCTCGGGACTAGGGAATGAGCAGTTCTTC. Amino acid sequence: CASSSSGLGNEQFF.

This rearrangement joins TRBV6-5 to TRBJ2-3, with unresolved D. Germline assignment: CDR1 MNHEY and CDR2 SVGAGI. The length of the CDR3 is 13 residues. Trimming removed 6 bases from V and 2 bases from J, with 9 bases in between. CDR3 loop: CASSTGLTDTQYF. The DNA of the CDR3 is TGTGCCAGCAGCACCGGGCTCACAGATACGCAGTATTTT.

The chain recombines TRBV15 with TRBJ2-2; the D gene is possibly TRBD2 (6 bases). Germline lookup yields CDR1 LNHNV and CDR2 YYDKDF (reference sequence). V shed 8 bases and J shed 5 bases, with 15 bases lying between them. The length of the CDR3 is 14 residues. The CDR3 spells CATRRGVETGELFF. In DNA, the CDR3 is TGTGCCACCCGGCGGGGTGTGGAGACCGGGGAGCTGTTTTTT.

This clone was seen once. The CDR3 bases are TGTGCCAGCAGCCCCGGGACAATTACCTACGAGCAGTACTTC. It is translated as CASSPGTITYEQYF. The genes are TRBV27 and TRBJ2-7; D might be TRBD1 (6 bases). The CDR3 runs 14 residues. Between the trimmed V and J ends, which lost 6 bases and 2 bases, there was a span of 14 bases. From germline, CDR1 is MNHEY and CDR2 SMNVEV (reference sequence).

This chain joins TRBV5-6 and TRBJ1-2, with D hard to call. With 0 bases removed from V and 5 bases from J, the gap between germline ends came to 5 bases. The V gene's germline CDR1 is SGHDT and CDR2 YYEEEE. The CDR3 covers 12 residues. The CDR3 protein is CASSLEYYGYTF. CDR3 in DNA: TGTGCCAGCAGCTTGGAATATTATGGCTACACCTTC.

The chain has TRBV18 and TRBJ1-4; 7 bases line up with TRBD1. CDR1 KGHSH and CDR2 LQKENI come from the germline V gene. The V and J ends lost 3 bases and 0 bases, in that order; junction bases with no gene match: 10. The CDR3 has 18 amino acids. DNA for the CDR3: TGTGCCAGCTCACCCCGGGACAGCCTCTTTGCAACTAATGAAAAACTGTTTTTT. It is translated as CASSPRDSLFATNEKLFF.

The chain combines TRBV27 with TRBJ2-7; 10 nucleotides match TRBD1. The ends lost 5 bases at V and 5 bases at J; junction bases unmatched: 6. The germline V gene encodes CDR1 MNHEY and CDR2 SMNVEV (reference sequence). CDR3 length: 14 residues. CDR3 residues: CASSTGQGINEQYF. For the CDR3, the DNA is TGTGCCAGCAGTACGGGACAGGGGATCAACGAGCAGTACTTC.

The rearrangement uses TRBV27 and TRBJ2-2; the D is unclear. Germline lookup yields CDR1 MNHEY and CDR2 SMNVEV (reference sequence). Trimming stripped 3 bases from V and 6 bases from J, with 5 bases between. The CDR3 consists of 12 residues. The CDR3 coding sequence is TGTGCCAGCAGTTTCCCCTCCGGGGAGCTGTTTTTT. It is translated as CASSFPSGELFF.

This clone was seen a few times. V gene TRBV10-3 combines with J gene TRBJ1-2, with D perhaps matching TRBD1 (6 bases). Germline assignment: CDR1 ENHRY and CDR2 SYGVKD. The CDR3 totals 11 residues. The V gene lost 5 bases and the J gene lost 7 bases, with 8 bases spanning the gap. CDR3 in amino acids: CAISTGSGYTF. CDR3 bases: TGTGCCATCAGTACAGGGTCTGGCTACACCTTC.

This clone is judged medium-sized. The chain couples TRBV7-3 to TRBJ2-2; D could derive from TRBD1 or TRBD2 (5 bases each). The CDR3 is 14 residues long. The germline V and J ends were trimmed by 2 bases and 4 bases, with 8 bases remaining between them. Per germline, CDR1 SGHTA and CDR2 FQGTGA. Here the CDR3 DNA reads TGTGCCAGCAGCTTAGGGGGTGCCACCGGGGAGCTGTTTTTT. Its translation: CASSLGGATGELFF.

This clone occurred a few times. The chain joins TRBV19 to TRBJ1-1, with D uncertain. The CDR3 sequence is 12 residues long. Germline V gene lookup returns CDR1 LNHDA and CDR2 SQIVND (reference sequence). Trimming left V 10 bases short and J 5 bases short, with 14 bases between. CDR3 DNA: TGTGCCACATCAATCGGGTGGACTGAAGCTTTCTTT. Encoded protein: CATSIGWTEAFF.

This clone appeared a few times. The chain employs TRBV11-2 and TRBJ1-2, with D unresolved. The CDR3 runs 13 residues. Between the trimmed V and J ends, which lost 1 base and 6 bases, there was a span of 9 bases. The germline gives CDR1 SGHAT, CDR2 FQNNGV. As DNA, the CDR3 is TGTGCCAGCAGCTTAGTATCTGGGGATGGCTACACCTTC. This codes for CASSLVSGDGYTF. The full variable domain, with the rest looked up from reference TRBV11-2 and TRBJ1-2, is EAGVAQSPRYKIIEKRQSVAFWCNPISGHATLYWYQQILGQGPKLLIQFQNNGVVDDSQLPKDRFSAERLKGVDSTLKIQPAKLEDSAVYLCASSLVSGDGYTFGSGTRLTVV.

This chain joins TRBV5-6 and TRBJ1-1, with D perhaps matching TRBD1 (5 bases). Trimming pared 2 bases from V and 6 bases from J, leaving 8 bases between. The CDR3 has 12 residues. The germline V gene encodes CDR1 SGHDT and CDR2 YYEEEE. The CDR3 sequence is CASSFGGAEAFF. The CDR3 DNA is TGTGCCAGCAGCTTCGGGGGGGCTGAAGCTTTCTTT.

The V call is TRBV7-2, the J call TRBJ2-7; tentatively, D is TRBD1 or TRBD2 (6 bases each). Per the germline V gene, CDR1 is SGHTA and CDR2 is FQGNSA. The CDR3 has 15 amino acids. V was pared by 2 bases and J by 5 bases, with 16 bases between. This CDR3 is CASSLRGQEEHEQYF. CDR3 in DNA: TGTGCCAGCAGCTTACGGGGGCAGGAGGAGCACGAGCAGTACTTC.

By sample fraction, this clone is medium-sized (0.01 to 0.1%). The V gene is TRBV5-6, the J gene TRBJ2-3; D might be TRBD1 (5 bases). This CDR3 contains 18 residues. Trimming stripped 0 bases from V and 5 bases from J, with 22 bases between. Germline CDR1 reads SGHDT; CDR2 reads YYEEEE. The CDR3: CASSLAHGDGRVRDTQYF. The DNA for the CDR3 is TGTGCCAGCAGCTTGGCCCATGGCGATGGCAGGGTCAGAGATACGCAGTATTTT.

This clone was picked up a small number of times. The chain uses TRBV11-2 and TRBJ2-7; D is tentatively TRBD1 or TRBD2 (5 bases each). Germline V gene sequence: CDR1 SGHAT, CDR2 FQNNGV. V gave up 4 bases and J gave up 5 bases, with 27 bases separating them. CDR3 length equals 18 residues. CDR3 in DNA: TGTGCCAGCAGCTCCCGGGGCTTCCTACCCCCTAGATCTAACGAGCAGTACTTC. Protein sequence: CASSSRGFLPPRSNEQYF.

The chain couples TRBV5-1 to TRBJ2-2; D is unresolved. This CDR3 comprises 15 residues. Germline V gene lookup returns CDR1 SGHRS and CDR2 YFSETQ. The ends were cut back, 0 bases at V and 5 bases at J, with 11 bases in the middle. The CDR3 coding sequence is TGCGCCAGCAGCTTGGAACAGAGCGAGACCGGGGAGCTGTTTTTT. As protein: CASSLEQSETGELFF.

This chain uses TRBV5-1 with TRBJ2-1, with TRBD2 matching over 11 bases. Germline V CDR1 and CDR2: SGHRS, YFSETQ. Unmatched junction bases numbered 10, after V lost 0 bases and J lost 8 bases. The CDR3 is made up of 17 amino acids. The CDR3 coding sequence is TGCGCCAGCAGCTTGGTTAGCGGGAGGGCCCCCCTTCATGAGCAGTTCTTC. The encoded protein is CASSLVSGRAPLHEQFF. The variable domain in full, with the rest retrieved from reference TRBV5-1 and TRBJ2-1, is KAGVTQTPRYLIKTRGQQVTLSCSPISGHRSVSWYQQTPGQGLQFLFEYFSETQRNKGNFPGRFSGRQFSNSRSEMNVSTLELGDSALYLCASSLVSGRAPLHEQFFGPGTRLTVL.

This chain connects TRBV10-1 to TRBJ2-7, with unresolved D. V dropped 5 bases and J dropped 5 bases, with 28 bases sitting between them. The CDR3 loop spans 18 amino acids. CDR1 is WNHNN, CDR2 SYGVQD, per germline (reference sequence). This CDR3 is CASSSLSREGWFWDEQYF. The CDR3 coding sequence is TGCGCCAGCAGTTCCCTCAGCCGTGAAGGCTGGTTCTGGGACGAGCAGTACTTC.

The V gene is TRBV27, the J gene TRBJ2-7, with 7 bases aligning to TRBD1. The J segment lost 1 base and the V segment lost 3 bases, leaving 3 bases of the junction unmatched. The CDR3 extends over 14 amino acids. The germline V gene has CDR1 MNHEY and CDR2 SMNVEV (reference sequence). In DNA form, the CDR3 reads TGTGCCAGCAGTTTGACAGGGCCTTCCTACGAGCAGTACTTC. This codes for CASSLTGPSYEQYF.

The table lists this clone with a few counts. V usage is TRBV6-1 and J usage is TRBJ2-7; 7 bases match TRBD1. This CDR3 contains 15 residues. In germline, CDR1 is MNHNS, CDR2 SASEGT. V lost 3 bases and J lost 2; bases outside the gene matches: 7. The CDR3 coding sequence is TGTGCCAGCAGTGAGTGGGAAGGGGGCACCTACGAGCAGTACTTC. This encodes CASSEWEGGTYEQYF.

This clone was counted a few times. V gene TRBV7-9 combines with J gene TRBJ2-7; TRBD1 aligns across 9 bases. The CDR3 sequence is 15 residues long. Unmatched junction bases numbered 9, after V lost 5 bases and J lost 4 bases. CDR1 and CDR2 from the germline V gene are SEHNR and FQNEAQ (reference sequence). The chain's CDR3 is CASSTDRDRAYEQYF. CDR3 DNA: TGTGCCAGCAGCACTGACCGGGACAGGGCATACGAGCAGTACTTC. The whole variable domain, remainder taken from reference TRBV7-9 and TRBJ2-7, is DTGVSQNPRHKITKRGQNVTFRCDPISEHNRLYWYRQTLGQGPEFLTYFQNEAQLEKSRLLSDRFSAERPKGSFSTLEIQRTEQGDSAMYLCASSTDRDRAYEQYFGPGTRLTVT.